The 3 T cell receptor beta chains below all came from one sample that was sequenced in a study of identical twins. One entry per CDR3 protein, called by TCRdb with MiXCR from the 5' RACE reads. The table includes about 520,000 distinct CDR3 sequences, 20% to 25% detected once. This same sample was also taken into another study, of T cells expressing NK-cell markers.

The sample was CD4+ T cells sorted from blood. All receptors derive from a woman aged 18-29 years in good health.

This chain connects TRBV20-1 to TRBJ2-3; TRBD2 matches 7 bases. The CDR3 runs to 14 residues. J gave up 3 bases and V 6 bases, and 9 bases lay outside the gene matches. Germline CDR1 DFQATT, CDR2 SNEGSKA (reference sequence). As DNA, the CDR3 is TGCAGTGCACGGGGGGAATGGGGAACAGATACGCAGTATTTT. It is translated as CSARGEWGTDTQYF.

CDR3 amino acids: CASSYSGTGRDNEQFF. CDR3 bases: TGTGCCAGCAGTTACTCGGGGACAGGGAGAGACAATGAGCAGTTCTTC. The chain links TRBV6-5 to TRBJ2-1, with TRBD1 matching over 9 bases. The CDR3 length is 16 residues. Looked up from germline, CDR1 is MNHEY and CDR2 is SVGAGI. Germline trimming cut 0 bases from V and 5 bases from J; bases unmatched to any gene: 5.

The chain couples TRBV5-1 to TRBJ2-7, with unresolved D. This CDR3 has 14 residues. The germline V gene has CDR1 SGHRS and CDR2 YFSETQ. Trimming removed 0 bases from V and 0 bases from J, with 7 bases in between. This CDR3 reads CASSLERGSYEQYF. CDR3 bases: TGCGCCAGCAGCTTGGAACGTGGCTCCTACGAGCAGTACTTC.